The present T cell receptor beta chain was sequenced within a study of CD8+ T cells in alopecia areata. Lesional scalp punch biopsies and peripheral blood came from alopecia areata patients. Extracted RNA was reverse transcribed, and the resulting cDNA served as sequencing template. Assay used: immunoSEQ multiplex PCR; TCRdb lists only in-frame clones, some missing. The sample has about 130,000 clones; over 50% are singletons. The table lists this clone with a count of one. The antigen is unknown. Trimming removed 5 bases from V and 4 bases from J, with 15 bases in between. Germline V gene data show CDR1 as SGHDT and CDR2 as YYEEEE. The CDR3 runs 14 residues. General study results and limits: Higher clonality than in normal scalp was seen in lesional scalp, especially alopecia totalis/universalis.

The chain has TRBV5-6 and TRBJ2-5; D possibly matches TRBD1 or TRBD2 (7 bases each). The receptor was isolated from a human donor with alopecia areata. The material was CD4+ T cells sorted from blood, obtained at week 0. DNA for the CDR3: TGTGCCAGCAGTCGGACAGGACTAGGAGAGACCCAGTACTTC. It yields the protein CASSRTGLGETQYF.